This entry lists 19 T cell receptor beta chains sequenced from one sample in a study of T cell repertoires in cytomegalovirus infection. MiXCR, run by TCRdb on the reads, gives a single entry per CDR3 protein. The table includes approximately 990,000 distinct CDR3 sequences, roughly 30% detected once. These TCRs' antigens remain unknown. The starting material was cultured CD8+ T cells from PBMCs, obtained from culture after CMV antigen stimulation. The receptors were gathered from a human donor in good health (CMV status not recorded). Some clones in this sample may be carry-over from other donors' samples.

This clonotype was detected a few times. This chain links TRBV7-6 with TRBJ2-7; possibly TRBD2 for D (5 bases). CDR1 and CDR2 from the germline V gene are SGHVS and FNYEAQ. The CDR3 totals 16 residues. With 5 bases removed from V and 3 bases from J, the gap between germline ends came to 20 bases. The CDR3 coding sequence is TGTGCCAGCAGCCCACCCGCCGGGATAACGGGCTACGAGCAGTACTTC. Amino acid sequence: CASSPPAGITGYEQYF.

J is TRBJ1-3 and V is TRBV7-9; 8 bases are shared with TRBD1. The germline V gene has CDR1 SEHNR and CDR2 FQNEAQ (reference sequence). This CDR3 has 15 residues. V dropped 5 bases and J dropped 4; count of bases not matched to a gene: 7. The CDR3 here is CASSPRQGWGNTIYF. The CDR3 DNA is TGTGCCAGCAGCCCCCGACAGGGGTGGGGAAACACCATATATTTT.

This clonotype was picked up a small number of times. V and J are TRBV7-9 and TRBJ1-2; possibly TRBD1 for D (6 bases). Germline V gene sequence: CDR1 SEHNR, CDR2 FQNEAQ (reference sequence). Deletions cut 3 bases from V and 8 bases from J, with 10 bases between. The CDR3 length is 12 residues. This chain's CDR3 is CASSLGASGYTF. The CDR3 DNA reads as TGTGCCAGCAGCTTGGGGGCCTCGGGCTACACCTTC.

There are many counts of this clonotype. CDR3 amino acids: CASSYSVAGAYNEQFF. Written as DNA, the CDR3 is TGTGCCAGCAGTTACTCTGTAGCGGGGGCTTACAATGAGCAGTTCTTC. This chain uses TRBV6-5 with TRBJ2-1; 9 nucleotides align to TRBD2. Germline loops: CDR1 MNHEY, CDR2 SVGAGI. The V gene end was trimmed by 0 bases and the J gene end by 4 bases; junction bases not matched to a gene: 4. The CDR3 covers 16 residues.

This clonotype was counted a few times. The chain carries TRBV2 and TRBJ2-1; 11 bases map to TRBD1. V lost 3 bases to trimming and J lost 10 bases; unmatched junction nucleotides: 8. CDR1 and CDR2 from the germline V gene are SNHLY and FYNNEI. There are 15 residues in the CDR3. The CDR3 nucleotides are TGTGCCAGCAGTGAGGACAGGGGGCTTGGATGGGAGCAGTTCTTC. Translating it yields CASSEDRGLGWEQFF. Full variable domain (missing parts from reference TRBV2 and TRBJ2-1): EPEVTQTPSHQVTQMGQEVILRCVPISNHLYFYWYRQILGQKVEFLVSFYNNEISEKSEIFDDQFSVERPDGSNFTLKIRSTKLEDSAMYFCASSEDRGLGWEQFFGPGTRLTVL.

This clonotype was seen more than once but under ten times. The chain links TRBV7-9 to TRBJ2-1; 11 bases fit TRBD2. Germline V gene lookup returns CDR1 SEHNR and CDR2 FQNEAQ (reference sequence). The junction had 5 bases not matched to a gene; V was cut back by 1 base and J by 3 bases. The CDR3 has 17 residues. The CDR3 is CASSLGRLAGIYNEQFF. DNA for the CDR3: TGTGCCAGCAGCTTAGGCCGACTAGCGGGGATCTACAATGAGCAGTTCTTC. Using reference TRBV7-9 and TRBJ2-1 for the parts outside the CDR3, the full variable domain is DTGVSQNPRHKITKRGQNVTFRCDPISEHNRLYWYRQTLGQGPEFLTYFQNEAQLEKSRLLSDRFSAERPKGSFSTLEIQRTEQGDSAMYLCASSLGRLAGIYNEQFFGPGTRLTVL.

V and J are TRBV10-3 and TRBJ1-4, with TRBD1 as a possible D gene (6 bases). V dropped 11 bases and J dropped 6 bases, with 13 bases sitting between them. The germline CDR1 and CDR2 sequences are ENHRY and SYGVKD. CDR3 size: 12 residues. The CDR3 bases are TGTGCCTCCCAGGCAGGGGATGAAAAACTGTTTTTT. Encoded protein: CASQAGDEKLFF.

With regard to this clonotype: No conserved phenylalanine or tryptophan ends this CDR3, so it is likely a read error. The chain is built from TRBV6-6 and TRBJ2-1, with no clear D. The CDR3 is 13 residues long. Germline V gene data show CDR1 as MNHNY and CDR2 as SVGAGI (reference sequence). Between the trimmed V and J ends, which lost 3 bases and 7 bases, there was a span of 10 bases. The DNA of the CDR3 is TGTGCCAGCAGTTATCTAATTAATAATGAGCAGTTCATC. Amino acid sequence: CASSYLINNEQFI.

V is TRBV7-9 and J is TRBJ1-2, with 7 nucleotides matching TRBD1. This CDR3 has 15 amino acids. V shed 1 base, J shed 3 bases, and the junction held 5 bases outside the gene matches. CDR1 is SEHNR and CDR2 is FQNEAQ in the germline V gene (reference sequence). This CDR3 is CASSLVRGLDYGYTF. The CDR3 DNA reads TGTGCCAGCAGCTTAGTTAGGGGGCTCGACTATGGCTACACCTTC.

The chain links TRBV7-9 to TRBJ2-1, with D perhaps assigned TRBD1 or TRBD2 (6 bases each). V lost 2 bases and J 7 bases, leaving 21 bases between the germline ends. In germline, CDR1 is SEHNR, CDR2 FQNEAQ (reference sequence). The CDR3 extends over 17 amino acids. CDR3 in DNA: TGTGCCAGCAGCTTAAGTTTTGCGGGACCTCAGGGGAATGAGCAGTTCTTC. Encoded protein: CASSLSFAGPQGNEQFF.

This clonotype has just a few counts. The V gene is TRBV19, the J gene TRBJ2-1; 8 positions match TRBD1. The CDR3 runs to 17 residues. Trimming at V came to 0 bases and at J to 4 bases, leaving 8 bases not matched to a gene. CDR1 is LNHDA, CDR2 SQIVND, per germline (reference sequence). The chain's CDR3 is CASSIDLPGQEYNEQFF. The CDR3 nucleotides are TGTGCCAGTAGTATAGATCTACCGGGACAGGAATACAATGAGCAGTTCTTC.

This clonotype was found a few times. This chain connects TRBV6-1 to TRBJ2-7, with TRBD2 as a possible D gene (5 bases). Trimming removed 11 bases at V and 3 bases at J, with 11 bases between. This CDR3 contains 11 residues. Germline assignment: CDR1 MNHNS and CDR2 SASEGT. For the CDR3, the DNA is TGTGCCTCACACGGGGTCTACGAGCAGTACGTC. Translation gives CASHGVYEQYV.

This clonotype was found a few times. The chain uses TRBV12-3 or TRBV12-4 and TRBJ1-1, with a tentative D call TRBD1 (6 bases). The length of the CDR3 is 13 residues. The V and J ends lost 5 bases and 1 base respectively, with 8 bases between them. This CDR3 is CASSRGWNTEAFF. CDR3 DNA: TGTGCCAGCAGTAGGGGGTGGAACACTGAAGCTTTCTTT.

This clonotype was seen just once. The chain employs TRBV24-1 and TRBJ2-1; 10 nucleotides align to TRBD1. Trimming took 0 bases from V and 5 from J; bases not matched to a gene: 15. Germline assignment: CDR1 KGHDR and CDR2 SFDVKD. The CDR3 has 20 amino acids. CDR3 protein: CATSDLYPNSDRGKDNEQFF. CDR3 coding DNA: TGTGCCACCAGTGATTTGTACCCTAATTCGGACAGGGGGAAAGACAATGAGCAGTTCTTC.

The table lists this clonotype with a few counts. This rearrangement joins TRBV5-4 to TRBJ1-5, with TRBD1 identical over 8 bases. Germline V gives CDR1 SGHNT, CDR2 YYREEE (reference sequence). The CDR3 length is 14 residues. V was pared by 4 bases and J by 4 bases, with 4 bases of the junction left unmatched. CDR3 loop: CASSMTGANQPQHF. The CDR3 DNA follows: TGTGCCAGCAGCATGACAGGGGCTAATCAGCCCCAGCATTTT.

This clonotype has more than one count but fewer than ten. The chain carries TRBV13 and TRBJ2-1, with 13 bases fitting TRBD2. Looked up from germline, CDR1 is PRHDT and CDR2 is FYEKMQ (reference sequence). The CDR3 loop spans 15 amino acids. The trim removed 2 bases at V and 8 bases at J, leaving 3 bases unmatched. CDR3 coding DNA: TGTGCCAGCAGCTTAACGGGACTAGCGGGGTATGAGCAGTTCTTC. It codes for CASSLTGLAGYEQFF.

This clonotype has just a few counts. This sequence joins TRBV6-1 and TRBJ2-7, with D possibly called TRBD1 or TRBD2 (5 bases each). The germline V gene encodes CDR1 MNHNS and CDR2 SASEGT. This CDR3 is 15 amino acids long. V shed 5 bases and J shed 2 bases, with 16 bases lying between them. The CDR3 DNA is TGTGCCAGCAGTTCTACCGGGACGCATCCCTACGAGCAGTACTTC. Protein sequence: CASSSTGTHPYEQYF.

The CDR3: CASSLGGGPGHTEAFF. The CDR3 DNA sequence: TGTGCCAGCAGCTTAGGAGGGGGGCCCGGTCACACTGAAGCTTTCTTT. The chain combines TRBV7-6 with TRBJ1-1; TRBD1 might be the D (6 bases). CDR3 length: 16 amino acids. Germline V gene lookup returns CDR1 SGHVS and CDR2 FNYEAQ. The V end lost 1 base, the J end lost 3 bases, and 15 bases lay between the germline ends.

This clonotype was counted a few times. This rearrangement joins TRBV18 to TRBJ1-2, with 7 bases matching TRBD1. Germline V gene lookup returns CDR1 KGHSH and CDR2 LQKENI. J gave up 1 base and V 6 bases, and 8 bases lay outside the gene matches. CDR3 length: 15 amino acids. CDR3 nucleotide sequence: TGTGCCAGCTCCCCGGGACAGTCCGTTAACTATGGCTACACCTTC. Protein: CASSPGQSVNYGYTF.